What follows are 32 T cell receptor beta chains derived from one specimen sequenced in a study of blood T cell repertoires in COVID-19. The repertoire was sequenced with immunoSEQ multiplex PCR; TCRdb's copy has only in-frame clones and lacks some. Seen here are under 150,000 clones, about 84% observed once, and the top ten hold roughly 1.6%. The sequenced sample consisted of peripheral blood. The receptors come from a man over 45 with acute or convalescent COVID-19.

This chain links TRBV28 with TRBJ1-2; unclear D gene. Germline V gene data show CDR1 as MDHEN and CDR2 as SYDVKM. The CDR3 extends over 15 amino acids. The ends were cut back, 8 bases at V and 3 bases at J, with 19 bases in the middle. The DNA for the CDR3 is TGTGCCAGCGCCCCCGGAGGCCGACGGGACTATGGCTACACCTTC. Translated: CASAPGGRRDYGYTF.

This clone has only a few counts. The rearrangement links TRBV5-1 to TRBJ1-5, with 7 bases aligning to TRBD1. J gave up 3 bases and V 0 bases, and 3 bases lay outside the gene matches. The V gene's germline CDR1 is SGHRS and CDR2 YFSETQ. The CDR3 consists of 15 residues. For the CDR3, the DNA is TGCGCCAGCAGCTTGGGACAGGGAAACAATCAGCCCCAGCATTTT. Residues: CASSLGQGNNQPQHF.

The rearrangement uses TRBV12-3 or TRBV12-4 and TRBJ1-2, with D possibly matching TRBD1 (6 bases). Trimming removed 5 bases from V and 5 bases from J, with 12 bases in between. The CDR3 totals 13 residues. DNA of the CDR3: TGTGCCAGCAGTCCCGGGACACCATATGGCTACACCTTC. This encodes CASSPGTPYGYTF.

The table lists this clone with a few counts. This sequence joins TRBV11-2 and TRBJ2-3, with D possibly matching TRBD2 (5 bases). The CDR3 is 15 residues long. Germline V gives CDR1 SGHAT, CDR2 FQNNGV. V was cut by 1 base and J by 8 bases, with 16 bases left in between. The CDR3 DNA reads TGTGCCAGCAGCTTAGGGGGAGTAGCACAGACTACGCAGTATTTT. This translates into CASSLGGVAQTTQYF.

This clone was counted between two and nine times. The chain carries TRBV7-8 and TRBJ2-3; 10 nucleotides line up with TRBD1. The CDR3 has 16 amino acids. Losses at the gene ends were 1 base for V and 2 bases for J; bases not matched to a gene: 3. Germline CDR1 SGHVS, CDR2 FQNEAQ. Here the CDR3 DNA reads TGTGCCAGCAGCTTAGAGGGACAGGGGTACACAGATACGCAGTATTTT. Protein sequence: CASSLEGQGYTDTQYF. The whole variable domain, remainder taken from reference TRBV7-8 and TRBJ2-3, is GAGVSQSPRYKVAKRGQDVALRCDPISGHVSLFWYQQALGQGPEFLTYFQNEAQLDKSGLPSDRFFAERPEGSVSTLKIQRTQQEDSAVYLCASSLEGQGYTDTQYFGPGTRLTVL.

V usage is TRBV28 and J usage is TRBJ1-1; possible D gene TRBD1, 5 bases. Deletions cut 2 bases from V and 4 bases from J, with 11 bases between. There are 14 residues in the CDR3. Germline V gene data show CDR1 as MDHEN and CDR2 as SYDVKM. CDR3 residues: CASSLVGGSTEAFF. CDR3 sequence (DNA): TGTGCCAGCAGTTTAGTCGGGGGGAGCACTGAAGCTTTCTTT.

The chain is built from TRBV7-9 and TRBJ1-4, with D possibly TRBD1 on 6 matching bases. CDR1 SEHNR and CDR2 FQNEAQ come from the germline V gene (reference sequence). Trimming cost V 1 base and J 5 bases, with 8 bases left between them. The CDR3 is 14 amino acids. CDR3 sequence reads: CASSLGGLNEKLFF. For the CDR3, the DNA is TGTGCCAGCAGCTTAGGGGGGCTAAATGAAAAACTGTTTTTT.

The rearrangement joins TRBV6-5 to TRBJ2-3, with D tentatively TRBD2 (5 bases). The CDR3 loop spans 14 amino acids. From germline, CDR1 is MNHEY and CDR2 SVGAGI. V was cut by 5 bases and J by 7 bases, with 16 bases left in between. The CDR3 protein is CASSTRTSHNTQYF. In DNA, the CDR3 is TGTGCCAGCAGTACCCGGACTTCACATAATACGCAGTATTTT.

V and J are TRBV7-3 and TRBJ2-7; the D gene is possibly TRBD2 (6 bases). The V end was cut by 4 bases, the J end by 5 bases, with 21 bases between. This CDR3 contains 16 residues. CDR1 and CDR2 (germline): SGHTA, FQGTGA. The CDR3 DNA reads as TGTGCCAGCAGCTCACGGACTAATCAGGTGGTCCACGAGCAGTACTTC. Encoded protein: CASSSRTNQVVHEQYF.

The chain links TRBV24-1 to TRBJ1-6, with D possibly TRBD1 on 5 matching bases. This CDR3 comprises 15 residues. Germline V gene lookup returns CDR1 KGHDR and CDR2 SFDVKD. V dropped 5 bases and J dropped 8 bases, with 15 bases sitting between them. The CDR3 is CATSAEYGAHSPLHF. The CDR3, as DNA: TGTGCCACCAGTGCTGAGTATGGGGCACATTCACCCCTCCACTTT.

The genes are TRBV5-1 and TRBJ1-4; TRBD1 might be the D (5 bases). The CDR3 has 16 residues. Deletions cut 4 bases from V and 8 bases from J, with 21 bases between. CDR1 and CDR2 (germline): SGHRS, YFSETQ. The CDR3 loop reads CASSTQPGGVGEKLFF. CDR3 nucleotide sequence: TGCGCCAGCAGCACCCAACCCGGGGGGGTAGGAGAAAAACTGTTTTTT.

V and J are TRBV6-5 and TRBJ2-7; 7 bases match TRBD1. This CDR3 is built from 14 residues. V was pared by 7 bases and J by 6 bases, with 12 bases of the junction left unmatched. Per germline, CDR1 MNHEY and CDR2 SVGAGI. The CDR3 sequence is CASNPTGIGSEQYF. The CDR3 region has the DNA TGTGCCAGCAACCCGACAGGGATCGGGTCCGAGCAGTACTTC.

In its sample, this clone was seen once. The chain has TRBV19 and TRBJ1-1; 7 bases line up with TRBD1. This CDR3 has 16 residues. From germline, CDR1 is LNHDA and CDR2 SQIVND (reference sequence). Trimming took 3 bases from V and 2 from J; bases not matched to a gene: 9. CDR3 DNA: TGTGCCAGTAGTATTGGGTCAGGGGGACTCAACACTGAAGCTTTCTTT. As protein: CASSIGSGGLNTEAFF.

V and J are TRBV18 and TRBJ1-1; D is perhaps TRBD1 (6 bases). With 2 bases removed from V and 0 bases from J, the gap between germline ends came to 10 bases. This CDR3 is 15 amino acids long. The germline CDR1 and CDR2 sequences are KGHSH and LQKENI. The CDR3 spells CASSPYTGMNTEAFF. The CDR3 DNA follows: TGTGCCAGCTCACCATACACAGGGATGAACACTGAAGCTTTCTTT.

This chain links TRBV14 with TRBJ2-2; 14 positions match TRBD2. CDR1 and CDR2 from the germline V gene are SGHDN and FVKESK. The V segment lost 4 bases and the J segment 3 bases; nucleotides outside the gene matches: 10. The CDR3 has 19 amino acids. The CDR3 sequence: CASSLYSGLAGAHTGELFF. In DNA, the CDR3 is TGTGCCAGCAGCCTTTACTCGGGACTAGCGGGGGCCCACACCGGGGAGCTGTTTTTT.

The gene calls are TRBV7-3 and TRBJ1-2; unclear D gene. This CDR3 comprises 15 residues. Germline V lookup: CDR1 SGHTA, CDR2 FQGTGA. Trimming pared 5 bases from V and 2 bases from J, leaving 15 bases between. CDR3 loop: CASSPGTAYNYGYTF. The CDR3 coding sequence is TGTGCCAGCAGCCCTGGAACAGCCTACAACTATGGCTACACCTTC. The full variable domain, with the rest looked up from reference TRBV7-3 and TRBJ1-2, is GAGVSQTPSNKVTEKGKYVELRCDPISGHTALYWYRQSLGQGPEFLIYFQGTGAADDSGLPNDRFFAVRPEGSVSTLKIQRTERGDSAVYLCASSPGTAYNYGYTFGSGTRLTVV.

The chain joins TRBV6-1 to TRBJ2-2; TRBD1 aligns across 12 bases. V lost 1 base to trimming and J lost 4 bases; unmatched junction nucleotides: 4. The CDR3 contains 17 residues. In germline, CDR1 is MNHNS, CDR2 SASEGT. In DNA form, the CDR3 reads TGTGCCAGCAGTGAAGGGGACAGGGGGCGACGCACCGGGGAGCTGTTTTTT. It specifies CASSEGDRGRRTGELFF.

The CDR3 coding sequence is TGTGCCACCCAGGGAGGGGTAGGGCAGCCCCAGCATTTT. It encodes CATQGGVGQPQHF. V gene TRBV19 combines with J gene TRBJ1-5; D is possibly TRBD1 (5 bases). The length of the CDR3 is 13 residues. Trimming removed 10 bases from V and 7 bases from J, with 17 bases in between. Germline V lookup: CDR1 LNHDA, CDR2 SQIVND (reference sequence). The full variable domain, completed using reference TRBV19 and TRBJ1-5, is DGGITQSPKYLFRKEGQNVTLSCEQNLNHDAMYWYRQDPGQGLRLIYYSQIVNDFQKGDIAEGYSVSREKKESFPLTVTSAQKNPTAFYLCATQGGVGQPQHFGDGTRLSIL.

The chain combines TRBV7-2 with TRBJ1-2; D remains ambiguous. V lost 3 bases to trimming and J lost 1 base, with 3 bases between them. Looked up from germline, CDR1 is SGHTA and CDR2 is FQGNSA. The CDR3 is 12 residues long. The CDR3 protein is CASSFNNYGYTF. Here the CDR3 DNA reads TGTGCCAGCAGCTTCAATAACTATGGCTACACCTTC. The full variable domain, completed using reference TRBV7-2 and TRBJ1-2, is GAGVSQSPSNKVTEKGKDVELRCDPISGHTALYWYRQSLGQGLEFLIYFQGNSAPDKSGLPSDRFSAERTGGSVSTLTIQRTQQEDSAVYLCASSFNNYGYTFGSGTRLTVV.

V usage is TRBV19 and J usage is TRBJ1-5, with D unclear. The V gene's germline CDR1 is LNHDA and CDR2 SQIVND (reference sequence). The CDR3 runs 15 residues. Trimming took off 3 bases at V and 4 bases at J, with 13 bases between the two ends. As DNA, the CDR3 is TGTGCCAGTAGTATGATGGCAGTCGTGAATCAGCCCCAGCATTTT. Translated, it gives CASSMMAVVNQPQHF.

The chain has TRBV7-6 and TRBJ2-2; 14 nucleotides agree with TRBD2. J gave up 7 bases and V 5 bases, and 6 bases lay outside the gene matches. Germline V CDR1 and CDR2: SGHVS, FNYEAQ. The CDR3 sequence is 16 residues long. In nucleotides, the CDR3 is TGTGCCAGCAGCCAGACTAGCGGGGGGGAAGGCGGGGAGCTGTTTTTT. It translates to CASSQTSGGEGGELFF.

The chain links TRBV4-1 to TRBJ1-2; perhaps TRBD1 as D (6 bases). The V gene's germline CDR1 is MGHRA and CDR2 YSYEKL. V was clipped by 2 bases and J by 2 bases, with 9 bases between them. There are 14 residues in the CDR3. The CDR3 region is CASSQPTGNYGYTF. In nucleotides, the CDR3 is TGCGCCAGCAGCCAACCTACAGGGAACTATGGCTACACCTTC.

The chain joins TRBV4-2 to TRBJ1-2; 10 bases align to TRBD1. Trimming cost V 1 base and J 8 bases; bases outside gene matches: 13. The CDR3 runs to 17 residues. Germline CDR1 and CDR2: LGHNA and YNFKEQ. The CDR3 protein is CASSQAPGQGRRSGYTF. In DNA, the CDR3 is TGTGCCAGCAGCCAAGCGCCGGGACAGGGGCGAAGAAGCGGCTACACCTTC.

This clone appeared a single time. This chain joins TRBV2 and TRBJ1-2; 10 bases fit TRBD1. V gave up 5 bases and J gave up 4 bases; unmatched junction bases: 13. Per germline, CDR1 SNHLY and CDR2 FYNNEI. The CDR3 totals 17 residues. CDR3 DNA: TGTGCCAGCAGTTCCCGGGGACAGGGGCAAATTCGCTATGGCTACACCTTC. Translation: CASSSRGQGQIRYGYTF.

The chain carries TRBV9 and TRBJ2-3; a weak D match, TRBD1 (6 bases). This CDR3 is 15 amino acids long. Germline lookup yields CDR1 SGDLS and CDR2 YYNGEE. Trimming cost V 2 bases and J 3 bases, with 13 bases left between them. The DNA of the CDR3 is TGTGCCAGCAGCGTCTACAGGGTTACGACAGATACGCAGTATTTT. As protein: CASSVYRVTTDTQYF.

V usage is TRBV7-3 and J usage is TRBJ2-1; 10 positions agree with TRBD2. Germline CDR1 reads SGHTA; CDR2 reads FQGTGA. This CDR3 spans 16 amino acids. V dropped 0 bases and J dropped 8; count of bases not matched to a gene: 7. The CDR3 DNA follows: TGTGCCAGCAGCTTAACGTGGAGCGGGGGGGCACATGAGCAGTTCTTC. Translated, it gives CASSLTWSGGAHEQFF.

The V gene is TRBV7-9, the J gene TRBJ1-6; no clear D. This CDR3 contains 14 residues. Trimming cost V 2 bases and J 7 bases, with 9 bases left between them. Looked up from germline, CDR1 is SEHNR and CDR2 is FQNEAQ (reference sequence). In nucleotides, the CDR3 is TGTGCCAGCAGCTTATCAGGATTCAATTCACCCCTCCACTTT. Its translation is CASSLSGFNSPLHF.

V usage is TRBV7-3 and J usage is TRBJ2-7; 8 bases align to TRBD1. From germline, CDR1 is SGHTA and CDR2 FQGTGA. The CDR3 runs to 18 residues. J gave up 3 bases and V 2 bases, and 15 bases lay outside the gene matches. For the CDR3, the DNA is TGTGCCAGCAGCTTATTCTTCGGGCAGGGGGCTCCCCACTACGAGCAGTACGTC. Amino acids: CASSLFFGQGAPHYEQYV.

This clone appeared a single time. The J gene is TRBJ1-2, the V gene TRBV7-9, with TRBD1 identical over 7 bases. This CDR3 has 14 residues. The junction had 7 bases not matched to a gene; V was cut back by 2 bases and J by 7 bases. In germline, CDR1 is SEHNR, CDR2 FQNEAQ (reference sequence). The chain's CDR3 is CASSLSGQVFGYTF. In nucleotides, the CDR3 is TGTGCCAGCAGCTTATCCGGACAGGTGTTTGGCTACACCTTC.

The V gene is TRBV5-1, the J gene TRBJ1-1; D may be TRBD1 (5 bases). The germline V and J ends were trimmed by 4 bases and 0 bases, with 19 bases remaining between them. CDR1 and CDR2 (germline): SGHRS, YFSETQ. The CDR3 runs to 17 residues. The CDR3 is CASSRNQGGDVNTEAFF. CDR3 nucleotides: TGCGCCAGCAGCAGGAACCAGGGTGGGGATGTGAACACTGAAGCTTTCTTT.

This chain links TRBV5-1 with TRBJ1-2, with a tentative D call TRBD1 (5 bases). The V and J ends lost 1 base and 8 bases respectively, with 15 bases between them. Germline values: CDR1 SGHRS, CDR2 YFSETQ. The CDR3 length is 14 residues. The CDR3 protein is CASSLMEGNGGYTF. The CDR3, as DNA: TGCGCCAGCAGCTTGATGGAGGGGAATGGAGGCTACACCTTC.

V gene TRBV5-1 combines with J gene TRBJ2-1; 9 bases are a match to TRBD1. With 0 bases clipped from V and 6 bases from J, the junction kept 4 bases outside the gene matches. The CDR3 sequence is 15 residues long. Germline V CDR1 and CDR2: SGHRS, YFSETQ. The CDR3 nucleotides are TGCGCCAGCAGCTTGGGGACAGGGGCTCCCAATGAGCAGTTCTTC. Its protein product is CASSLGTGAPNEQFF.